This TCR beta chain was found in a study of T cells after yellow fever vaccination. Germline V gene data show CDR1 as LGHNA and CDR2 as YNFKEQ. The CDR3 length is 17 residues. Trimming took 0 bases from V and 0 from J; bases not matched to a gene: 5. From the 5' RACE reads, TCRdb called clonotypes with MiXCR, one entry per CDR3 protein. The sample lists 500,000 to 550,000 distinct CDR3 sequences, roughly 22% occurring once. The chain has TRBV4-2 and TRBJ2-1; 7 nucleotides agree with TRBD1. Sequencing was performed on PBMCs, taken 20 to 25 days after the first yellow fever vaccination. This TCR was sampled from a man aged 18 to 35 who received the YFV17D yellow fever vaccine. CDR3: CASSQEPGGRSYNEQFF. CDR3 in DNA: TGTGCCAGCAGCCAAGAGCCAGGGGGTCGCTCCTACAATGAGCAGTTCTTC.